Presented here are 9 T cell receptor beta chains from one specimen sequenced in a study of T cells after yellow fever vaccination. A single record per CDR3 protein comes from TCRdb applying MiXCR to the 5' RACE reads. The sample yields tens of thousands of distinct CDR3 sequences, approximately 7% seen once. Sequencing used CD8+ T cells sorted from PBMCs, obtained on the day of the first yellow fever vaccination. The receptor set was obtained from a man between 18 and 29 years old who received the YFV17D yellow fever vaccine.

The CDR3 DNA is TGTGCCAGCAGCTTAGTTCGCTGGGGAAGCTCTGGAAACACCATATATTTT. This sequence encodes CASSLVRWGSSGNTIYF. This chain joins TRBV7-8 and TRBJ1-3; D uncertain. Germline V gives CDR1 SGHVS, CDR2 FQNEAQ. This CDR3 region has 17 residues. V dropped 1 base and J dropped 0 bases, with 13 bases sitting between them.

At least ten counts were recorded for this clonotype. The chain links TRBV4-1 to TRBJ2-5; D remains ambiguous. From germline, CDR1 is MGHRA and CDR2 YSYEKL. The CDR3 runs to 14 residues. Trimming shortened V by 1 base and J by 2 bases, and 8 bases separated the two germline ends. This CDR3 is CASSQVPGQETQYF. CDR3 coding DNA: TGCGCCAGCAGCCAAGTTCCCGGGCAAGAGACCCAGTACTTC.

Many counts were recorded for this clonotype. This chain uses TRBV4-1 with TRBJ2-1, with D unclear. V was pared by 5 bases and J by 6 bases, with 11 bases between. This CDR3 spans 13 amino acids. Germline V CDR1 and CDR2: MGHRA, YSYEKL. CDR3 in DNA: TGCGCCAGCAGCGGCATTCGTCGCAATGAGCAGTTCTTC. It codes for CASSGIRRNEQFF.

This clonotype was seen more than once but under ten times. The chain combines TRBV7-6 with TRBJ2-7; 7 bases line up with TRBD1. The germline V gene encodes CDR1 SGHVS and CDR2 FNYEAQ. This CDR3 is 13 amino acids long. The V segment lost 2 bases and the J segment 6 bases; nucleotides outside the gene matches: 4. The CDR3 DNA reads as TGTGCCAGCAGCTTATCACAGGGGCGCGAGCAGTACGTC. It specifies CASSLSQGREQYV.

This chain connects TRBV25-1 to TRBJ2-7; D may match TRBD1 or TRBD2 (5 bases each). CDR3 length equals 15 residues. Trimming cost V 1 base and J 6 bases, with 16 bases left between them. The germline V gene has CDR1 MGHDK and CDR2 SYGVNS. The CDR3 nucleotides read TGTGCCAGCAGTGAATCTGTCGGGACCCGAGGCGAGCAGTACTTC. Protein sequence: CASSESVGTRGEQYF.

In this sample, this clonotype turned up a few times. This rearrangement joins TRBV9 to TRBJ1-6; TRBD1 is a possible D gene (5 bases). The CDR3 consists of 15 residues. Germline CDR1 SGDLS, CDR2 YYNGEE. Deletions cut 0 bases from V and 9 bases from J, with 13 bases between. CDR3 sequence (DNA): TGTGCCAGCAGCGTAGGCGGGGGACCAGCTTCACCCCTCCACTTT. Residues: CASSVGGGPASPLHF.

The CDR3 reads CASSPGTGGPQHF. In DNA, the CDR3 is TGTGCCAGCAGCCCCGGGACAGGGGGTCCCCAGCATTTT. The chain carries TRBV11-2 and TRBJ1-5; TRBD1 aligns across 11 bases. Germline CDR1 reads SGHAT; CDR2 reads FQNNGV. The CDR3 spans 13 residues. Germline trimming cut 5 bases from V and 10 bases from J; bases unmatched to any gene: 4.

This clonotype occurred many times. The CDR3 loop is CASSLSRGIYGYTF. CDR3 nucleotides: TGTGCCAGCAGTTTATCGAGGGGGATCTATGGCTACACCTTC. V is TRBV27 and J is TRBJ1-2; tentative D call: TRBD1 (6 bases). The CDR3 sequence is 14 residues long. Germline CDR1 reads MNHEY; CDR2 reads SMNVEV (reference sequence). The V end lost 0 bases, the J end lost 4 bases, and 9 bases lay between the germline ends.

This chain's CDR3 is CASSQDRAVLSSYEQYF. The CDR3 nucleotides are TGTGCCAGCAGCCAAGATCGGGCGGTCTTGAGCTCCTACGAGCAGTACTTC. The rearrangement joins TRBV3-1 to TRBJ2-7; D ambiguous. Trimming took 0 bases from V and 0 from J, leaving 15 bases between them. CDR3 size: 17 residues. Germline V gene lookup returns CDR1 LGHDT and CDR2 YNNKEL (reference sequence).